This T cell receptor beta chain appears in the sequencing data of a study of read filtering for tumor transcriptome and immune sequencing. Remarks on this clonotype: An end of the junction differs from the germline gene, which may be a read error.

The germline V gene has CDR1 DFQATT and CDR2 SNEGSKA (reference sequence). The CDR3 totals 14 residues. Molecular barcoded adaptors covering alpha/delta and beta/gamma chains were used on approximately 400 ng RNA. MiXCR, run by TCRdb on the reads, gives a single entry per CDR3 protein. The sample has 85,000 or so distinct CDR3 sequences, 9% to 15% seen once; the top ten hold under 15%. This clonotype was sampled from a donor aged 40 or older with multiple myeloma. Sequences were obtained from a population of CD138-negative cells sorted from bone marrow. V usage is TRBV20-1 and J usage is TRBJ2-1; either TRBD1 or TRBD2 may fit D (7 bases each). The chain's CDR3 is CSAGGGGGHNEQFF. DNA of the CDR3: TGTAGTGCTGGAGGGGGAGGGGGCCACAATGAGCAGTTCTTC.